The 24 T cell receptor beta chains listed next were all sequenced from one sample in a study of identical twins. TCRdb passed the 5' RACE reads through MiXCR, listing each CDR3 protein once. The sample contains hundreds of thousands of distinct CDR3 sequences, roughly 7% of which appear only once. These records were also assigned to another study, of yellow fever vaccine responses in identical twins.

The sample taken for sequencing was memory (CD45RO+) T cells sorted from blood. Receptor source: a woman in her late teens or twenties in good health.

The table lists this clonotype with a few counts. The rearrangement links TRBV5-1 to TRBJ1-4; D uncertain. CDR1 is SGHRS, CDR2 YFSETQ, per germline. With 0 bases removed from V and 3 bases from J, the gap between germline ends came to 6 bases. This CDR3 comprises 14 residues. CDR3 region: CASSLVGSNEKLFF. Written as DNA, the CDR3 is TGCGCCAGCAGCTTGGTTGGCTCTAATGAAAAACTGTTTTTT.

In this sample, this clonotype turned up a few times. The chain recombines TRBV20-1 with TRBJ2-3; 10 nucleotides line up with TRBD1. This CDR3 comprises 13 residues. CDR1 DFQATT and CDR2 SNEGSKA come from the germline V gene (reference sequence). CDR3 residues: CRPGQGYTDTQYF. CDR3 in DNA: TGCAGGCCGGGACAGGGGTACACAGATACGCAGTATTTT.

The sample holds many counts of this clonotype. The chain is built from TRBV12-3 or TRBV12-4 and TRBJ1-6; 7 nucleotides agree with TRBD1. The CDR3 spans 14 residues. V lost 5 bases and J lost 7; bases outside the gene matches: 5. Here the CDR3 reads CASSQQGQNSPLHF. CDR3 in DNA: TGTGCCAGCAGTCAACAGGGGCAGAATTCACCCCTCCACTTT.

This clonotype came up many times. The CDR3 DNA is TGTGCCAGCAGCGGGGTACCTCGTTGGCTAGCGGGAGGAACAGATACGCAGTATTTT. Residues: CASSGVPRWLAGGTDTQYF. V and J are TRBV11-1 and TRBJ2-3, with 11 bases aligning to TRBD2. With 5 bases clipped from V and 3 bases from J, the junction kept 16 bases outside the gene matches. Germline V lookup: CDR1 SGHAT, CDR2 FQDESV (reference sequence). The CDR3 loop spans 19 amino acids.

Ten or more counts support this clonotype. J is TRBJ2-7 and V is TRBV5-1, with TRBD1 as a possible D gene (5 bases). V was shortened by 0 bases and J by 6 bases, with 10 bases between the two germline ends. Looked up from germline, CDR1 is SGHRS and CDR2 is YFSETQ. This CDR3 contains 13 residues. CDR3 bases: TGCGCCAGCAGCTTGGTCCAGGGCGGCGAGCAGTACTTC. Amino acids: CASSLVQGGEQYF. The full variable domain, in which reference TRBV5-1 and TRBJ2-7 provide the parts outside the CDR3, is KAGVTQTPRYLIKTRGQQVTLSCSPISGHRSVSWYQQTPGQGLQFLFEYFSETQRNKGNFPGRFSGRQFSNSRSEMNVSTLELGDSALYLCASSLVQGGEQYFGPGTRLTVT.

This clonotype was seen more than once but under ten times. This chain links TRBV13 with TRBJ2-1; the match to TRBD2 covers 9 bases. This CDR3 has 17 amino acids. Losses at the gene ends were 4 bases for V and 5 bases for J; bases not matched to a gene: 12. Germline V gene sequence: CDR1 PRHDT, CDR2 FYEKMQ (reference sequence). CDR3: CASSYITLAGSNNEQFF. The CDR3 DNA sequence: TGTGCCAGCAGCTACATCACTCTAGCGGGATCGAACAATGAGCAGTTCTTC.

This clonotype was counted between two and nine times. V gene TRBV11-2 combines with J gene TRBJ2-1; D not certain. The germline V gene encodes CDR1 SGHAT and CDR2 FQNNGV. V gave up 1 base and J gave up 9 bases, with 10 bases separating them. The CDR3 sequence is 13 residues long. CDR3: CASSLGQVAEQFF. CDR3 in DNA: TGTGCCAGCAGCTTAGGGCAAGTTGCTGAGCAGTTCTTC.

There are a few counts of this clonotype. The V and J genes are TRBV6-2 or TRBV6-3 and TRBJ1-1; D not certain. Trimming removed 5 bases at V and 5 bases at J, with 12 bases between. Looked up from germline, CDR1 is MNHEY and CDR2 is SVGEGT. CDR3 size: 13 residues. CDR3 in DNA: TGTGCCAGCAGTCAACGACTGGGGACTGAAGCTTTCTTT. It encodes CASSQRLGTEAFF.

This sequence joins TRBV21-1 and TRBJ1-1; the table calls TRBD1, which could not be checked here. TRBV21-1 is a pseudogene locus. This CDR3 has 15 amino acids. In nucleotides, the CDR3 is TGTGCCAGCAGCGCAAAGGCACAGGGCGTCACTGAAGCTTTCTTT. Translated: CASSAKAQGVTEAFF.

The chain uses TRBV7-9 and TRBJ2-1, with 10 positions matching TRBD1. In germline, CDR1 is SEHNR, CDR2 FQNEAQ (reference sequence). After removal of 2 bases from V and 2 bases from J, the junction contained 3 bases not matched to a gene. CDR3 size: 16 residues. This CDR3 reads CASSLLGTGAYNEQFF. CDR3 nucleotide sequence: TGTGCCAGCAGCTTACTTGGGACAGGGGCCTACAATGAGCAGTTCTTC. Full variable domain (outside the CDR3, taken from reference TRBV7-9 and TRBJ2-1): DTGVSQNPRHKITKRGQNVTFRCDPISEHNRLYWYRQTLGQGPEFLTYFQNEAQLEKSRLLSDRFSAERPKGSFSTLEIQRTEQGDSAMYLCASSLLGTGAYNEQFFGPGTRLTVL.

This clonotype was seen many times. The rearrangement joins TRBV12-3 or TRBV12-4 to TRBJ1-6, with TRBD1 identical over 11 bases. This CDR3 comprises 15 residues. The junction had 4 bases not matched to a gene; V was cut back by 2 bases and J by 10 bases. The CDR3 spells CASSLLDRGLSPLHF. The CDR3 DNA is TGTGCCAGCAGTTTACTGGACAGGGGGCTATCACCCCTCCACTTT.

This clonotype came up a few times. The chain couples TRBV10-3 to TRBJ2-5, with TRBD2 matching 12 bases. The CDR3 loop spans 18 amino acids. The junction had 16 bases not matched to a gene; V was cut back by 5 bases and J by 6 bases. CDR1 and CDR2 (germline): ENHRY, SYGVKD. The CDR3 nucleotides read TGTGCCATCAGTCCAGGGAGGACTAGCGGGAATGTCCTGCAGACCCAGTACTTC. Its protein product is CAISPGRTSGNVLQTQYF.

This clonotype occurred a few times. V gene TRBV12-3 or TRBV12-4 combines with J gene TRBJ1-5; D not certain. The CDR3 is 14 residues long. V shed 6 bases and J shed 2 bases, with 11 bases lying between them. CDR3 bases: TGTGCCAGCAGCCCGGCCCTACGCAATCAGCCCCAGCATTTT. Protein product: CASSPALRNQPQHF.

This clonotype was detected many times. The chain links TRBV7-3 to TRBJ2-6; D possibly corresponds to TRBD1 (6 bases). The CDR3 contains 18 residues. With 3 bases removed from V and 0 bases from J, the gap between germline ends came to 15 bases. Germline V gene data show CDR1 as SGHTA and CDR2 as FQGTGA. The CDR3 here is CASSFTGQVSSGANVLTF. CDR3 DNA: TGTGCCAGCAGCTTTACGGGACAAGTGAGCTCTGGGGCCAACGTCCTGACTTTC.

The rearrangement joins TRBV28 to TRBJ1-4, with D perhaps TRBD1 (5 bases). Trimming cost V 4 bases and J 6 bases, with 9 bases left between them. The CDR3 is made up of 13 amino acids. Germline CDR1 is MDHEN and CDR2 is SYDVKM. The CDR3 nucleotides are TGTGCCAGCAGTTCACAGGTGGATGAAAAACTGTTTTTT. Translating gives CASSSQVDEKLFF. The entire variable domain, with the rest obtained from reference TRBV28 and TRBJ1-4, is as follows: DVKVTQSSRYLVKRTGEKVFLECVQDMDHENMFWYRQDPGLGLRLIYFSYDVKMKEKGDIPEGYSVSREKKERFSLILESASTNQTSMYLCASSSQVDEKLFFGSGTQLSVL.

This clonotype was observed a handful of times. The rearrangement uses TRBV7-9 and TRBJ1-5; D gene uncertain. Trimming shortened V by 4 bases and J by 0 bases, and 7 bases separated the two germline ends. Germline CDR1 SEHNR, CDR2 FQNEAQ (reference sequence). The CDR3 spans 14 residues. CDR3 nucleotides: TGTGCCAGCAGCTCACAGATTAGCAATCAGCCCCAGCATTTT. Encoded protein: CASSSQISNQPQHF.

The genes are TRBV28 and TRBJ1-2, with a possible D match to TRBD1 (6 bases). CDR1 and CDR2 (germline): MDHEN, SYDVKM. V shed 1 base and J shed 0 bases, with 12 bases lying between them. This CDR3 is 16 amino acids long. CDR3 nucleotides: TGTGCCAGCAGTTTATTAAGGGGGGCGTCTAACTATGGCTACACCTTC. It specifies CASSLLRGASNYGYTF.

This clonotype was observed a handful of times. The chain is built from TRBV5-6 and TRBJ1-1, with 9 nucleotides matching TRBD1. This CDR3 is built from 15 residues. Losses at the gene ends were 3 bases for V and 5 bases for J; bases not matched to a gene: 8. Germline assignment: CDR1 SGHDT and CDR2 YYEEEE. CDR3 amino acids: CASSWGDRVTTEAFF. CDR3 nucleotides: TGTGCCAGCAGCTGGGGGGACAGGGTTACGACTGAAGCTTTCTTT.

This clonotype was seen a few times. The chain employs TRBV6-1 and TRBJ2-2, with D possibly being TRBD1 (6 bases). CDR1 and CDR2 (germline): MNHNS, SASEGT. V was cut by 6 bases and J by 5 bases, with 16 bases left in between. The CDR3 sequence is 15 residues long. The CDR3 coding sequence is TGTGCCAGCAGCTCCGGACAGACAAGTACCGGGGAGCTGTTTTTT. It translates to CASSSGQTSTGELFF.

This clonotype was recorded at least ten times. V and J are TRBV5-5 and TRBJ1-2; D remains unclear. The CDR3 loop spans 15 amino acids. Germline V gives CDR1 SGHKS, CDR2 YYEKEE (reference sequence). Trimming cost V 0 bases and J 3 bases, with 12 bases left between them. The CDR3 region has the DNA TGTGCCAGCAGCTTGGAGGCAGCGCCATACTATGGCTACACCTTC. Protein sequence: CASSLEAAPYYGYTF.

This clonotype was seen at least ten times. The chain uses TRBV3-1 and TRBJ2-7; 10 bases match TRBD2. Germline V gene sequence: CDR1 LGHDT, CDR2 YNNKEL (reference sequence). The ends lost 8 bases at V and 1 base at J; junction bases unmatched: 11. The CDR3 has 16 residues. Here the CDR3 reads CASRGASGSGSYEQYF. The CDR3 DNA reads as TGTGCCAGCCGCGGGGCTAGCGGGAGTGGGTCCTACGAGCAGTACTTC.

V gene TRBV27 combines with J gene TRBJ2-1; 8 bases are shared with TRBD1. This CDR3 region has 15 residues. Trimming at V came to 4 bases and at J to 8 bases, leaving 10 bases not matched to a gene. Germline lookup yields CDR1 MNHEY and CDR2 SMNVEV (reference sequence). CDR3 nucleotides: TGTGCCAGCAGTTCGGGACAGGTAGGCGGTCATGAGCAGTTCTTC. As protein: CASSSGQVGGHEQFF.

The CDR3 DNA reads TGTGCCAGCGGGGTTGAAAAACTGTTTTTT. Translated: CASGVEKLFF. V gene TRBV2 combines with J gene TRBJ1-4; no firm D call. CDR1 and CDR2 (germline): SNHLY, FYNNEI. The germline V and J ends were trimmed by 8 bases and 7 bases, with 5 bases remaining between them. The CDR3 is 10 amino acids.

In its sample, this clonotype was seen many times. Here the CDR3 reads CASSILDTQYF. CDR3 nucleotides: TGTGCCAGCAGCATATTAGATACGCAGTATTTT. The genes are TRBV19 and TRBJ2-3, with unresolved D. Germline assignment: CDR1 LNHDA and CDR2 SQIVND (reference sequence). V was clipped by 9 bases and J by 5 bases, with 9 bases between them. This CDR3 spans 11 amino acids. Complete variable domain (other parts from reference TRBV19 and TRBJ2-3): DGGITQSPKYLFRKEGQNVTLSCEQNLNHDAMYWYRQDPGQGLRLIYYSQIVNDFQKGDIAEGYSVSREKKESFPLTVTSAQKNPTAFYLCASSILDTQYFGPGTRLTVL.